This T cell receptor beta chain was recorded in a study of yellow fever vaccine responses in identical twins. Study conclusions and caveats: After vaccination, twins' T cell response reportedly seemed partly convergent, partly personalized.

TCRdb reprocessed the RT-PCR reads via MiXCR and lists one record per CDR3 protein. The repertoire holds about 3,800 distinct CDR3 sequences, with roughly 89% as singletons. Germline CDR1 and CDR2: SNHLY and FYNNEI. Trimming shortened V by 6 bases and J by 9 bases, and 17 bases separated the two germline ends. The CDR3 has 13 amino acids. This clonotype was detected a few times. Its target is not known. The gene calls are TRBV2 and TRBJ1-1; the D gene is possibly TRBD1 (5 bases). This clonotype was obtained from a woman in her late teens or twenties who received the yellow fever vaccine. Sequenced here: T cells from blood (PBMCs), unsorted or a sorted subset (not recorded which), sampled before or after yellow fever vaccination (not recorded which). The CDR3 sequence: CASSVTRDSQAFF. DNA for the CDR3: TGTGCCAGCAGCGTGACTCGGGACTCTCAAGCTTTCTTT.